This is a list of T cell receptor beta chains from one sample in a study of blood T cell repertoires in COVID-19. TCRdb's copy holds only in-frame clones and misses some; the assay was immunoSEQ multiplex PCR. Among 100,000 to 150,000 clones listed, roughly 80% were seen once. The specimen sequenced was PBMCs or T cells enriched from blood (not recorded which). These receptors originate from a man in his forties or fifties with acute COVID-19. Each CDR3 is given with its conserved first and last residue. Fields, in order: J gene, D gene, clone size, V gene, CDR3 length, CDR3 DNA, CDR3 protein. A D gene is named only where the DNA matches it firmly. The listing skips clone size in some rows; elsewhere it reads once, few, many or a size class.

>TRBJ2-1|TRBD2|NA|TRBV20-1|15
TGCAGTGCTAGTGGGACTAGCGGCATATACAATGAGCAGTTCTTC
CSASGTSGIYNEQFF
>TRBJ2-2|NA|NA|TRBV18|14
TGTGCCAGCTCACCACCCGGACAGCTCGGGGAGCTGTTTTTT
CASSPPGQLGELFF
>TRBJ2-1|NA|NA|TRBV5-6|13
TGTGCCAGCAGCTTGCCCCCGGGAATTGGGCAGTTCTTC
CASSLPPGIGQFF
>TRBJ1-1|TRBD1|NA|TRBV6-4|17
TGTGCCAGCTCACCCCATGGACAGGGGGCATTCCCCACCGGGGCTTTCTTT
CASSPHGQGAFPTGAFF
>TRBJ2-3|NA|NA|TRBV7-2|13
TGTGCCAGCAGCTTTACTAGAACAGATACGCAGTATTTT
CASSFTRTDTQYF
>TRBJ2-2|TRBD2|NA|TRBV7-3|16
TGTGCCAGCAGCAAGACTAGCTCGGTGAGATCCGGGGAGCTGTTTTTT
CASSKTSSVRSGELFF
>TRBJ1-1|TRBD1|NA|TRBV5-1|15
TGCGCCAGCAGCTCCTTGGGACAGGGAACTAATTGGGCTTTCTTT
CASSSLGQGTNWAFF
>TRBJ1-1|TRBD1|NA|TRBV9|14
TGTGCCAGCAGCGTTTTGACAGGGAAGGTTGAAGCTTTCTTT
CASSVLTGKVEAFF
>TRBJ2-7|TRBD2|once|TRBV7-6|14
TGTGCCAGCAGTCGACTAGCGGGAGGAGACGAGCAGTACTTC
CASSRLAGGDEQYF
>TRBJ2-1|TRBD1|NA|TRBV6-5|16
TGTGCCAGCAGTTACTCGCCGGGACAGGGAGAAAATGAGCAGTTCTTC
CASSYSPGQGENEQFF
>TRBJ2-1|TRBD2|NA|TRBV3-1/TRBV3-2|16
TGTGCCAGCAGCGCGACTAGCGGGAGGCCTTTCTATGAGCAGTTCTTC
CASSATSGRPFYEQFF
>TRBJ1-2|TRBD1|few|TRBV5-6|15
TGTGCCAGCAGCTTGGGGTCCGGGACAGTCTATGGCTACACCTTC
CASSLGSGTVYGYTF
>TRBJ1-2|TRBD1|NA|TRBV5-1|14
TGCGCCAGCAGCCTGGACAGGCCCACATATGGCTACACCTTC
CASSLDRPTYGYTF
>TRBJ2-7|NA|NA|TRBV21-1|15
TGTGCCAGCAGCAAAGTTGCCCTAGCGGAATACGAGCAGTACTTC
CASSKVALAEYEQYF
>TRBJ2-5|TRBD2|NA|TRBV11-3|13
TGTGCCAGCAGCTCCCGGGGGAGGGCGACCCAGTACTTC
CASSSRGRATQYF
>TRBJ2-5|NA|NA|TRBV2|12
TGTGCCAGCAGTACTAGGGATGAGACCCAGTACTTC
CASSTRDETQYF
>TRBJ2-7|TRBD2|NA|TRBV7-2|14
TGTGCCAGCAGCCGCGGGACTAGCGGATACGAGCAGTACTTC
CASSRGTSGYEQYF
>TRBJ1-2|TRBD1|once|TRBV2|13
TGTGCCAGCAGACAGGGGATTATTGATGGCTACACCTTC
CASRQGIIDGYTF
>TRBJ1-3|NA|few|TRBV7-8|14
TGTGCCAGCAGCTTACGGGGGGCTGGAAACACCATATATTTT
CASSLRGAGNTIYF
>TRBJ2-7|NA|NA|TRBV13|11
TGTGCCAGCAGCTTAGCGAGCGAGCAGTACTTC
CASSLASEQYF
>TRBJ1-2|TRBD1|NA|TRBV12-3/TRBV12-4|13
TGTGCCAGCAGTTTAATAATAGGGGGCGGCTACACCTTC
CASSLIIGGGYTF
>TRBJ1-3|NA|NA|TRBV30|11
TGTGCCACAGGGACCGGAAACACCATATATTTT
CATGTGNTIYF
>TRBJ1-2|NA|NA|TRBV2|15
TGTGCCAGCAGTCGGGACACCAAAATGGGCTATGGCTACACCTTC
CASSRDTKMGYGYTF
>TRBJ2-1|NA|NA|TRBV6-5|16
TGTGCCAGCAGTTACCCTCGGGGGGCGGTAGGGAATGAGCAGTTCTTC
CASSYPRGAVGNEQFF
>TRBJ2-6|NA|NA|TRBV7-2|16
TGTGCCAGCAGCTTAGACGACATGGCTGGGGCCAACGTCCTGACTTTC
CASSLDDMAGANVLTF
>TRBJ1-6|TRBD1|NA|TRBV5-8|15
TGTGCCAGCAGCTTGGGGGACAGGCGGGGCTCACCCCTCCACTTT
CASSLGDRRGSPLHF
>TRBJ1-4|TRBD1|NA|TRBV10-2|15
TGCGCCAGCAGTGACAGGGGGCTGTCTAATGAAAAACTGTTTTTT
CASSDRGLSNEKLFF
>TRBJ2-7|NA|NA|TRBV19|14
TGTGCCAGTAGTATAGTACCAGGATCCTACGAGCAGTACTTC
CASSIVPGSYEQYF
>TRBJ2-3|TRBD2|few|TRBV19|17
TGTGCCAGTAGTATAGATGCCCTAGCGGGGGGCATGGATACGCAGTATTTT
CASSIDALAGGMDTQYF
>TRBJ2-3|TRBD2|NA|TRBV5-4|17
TGTGCCAGCAGCTTTAGGAGCGGGGGGGCCGGGACAGATACGCAGTATTTT
CASSFRSGGAGTDTQYF
>TRBJ1-3|TRBD1|NA|TRBV6-6|15
TGTGCCAGCAGTAGTACAGGGGCGCCTGGAAACACCATATATTTT
CASSSTGAPGNTIYF
>TRBJ2-7|TRBD2|NA|TRBV7-2|15
TGTGCCAGCAGCTTAGCGCTTGGACTAGTATCCGAGCAGTACTTC
CASSLALGLVSEQYF
>TRBJ1-2|TRBD1|few|TRBV29-1|12
TGCAGCGTTGCGACAGGGGACTATGGCTACACCTTC
CSVATGDYGYTF
>TRBJ1-1|TRBD1|NA|TRBV4-2|18
TGTGCCAGCAGCGATTCCGGGACAGGGGGAGCTAAGAACACTGAAGCTTTCTTT
CASSDSGTGGAKNTEAFF
>TRBJ2-1|NA|NA|TRBV18|17
TGTGCCAGCTCACCACCGAGGGAATACAGGGCATACAATGAGCAGTTCTTC
CASSPPREYRAYNEQFF
>TRBJ1-6|NA|NA|TRBV28|16
TGTGCCAGCAGTTCGCCTGGGCAGGGTTATAATTCACCCCTCCACTTT
CASSSPGQGYNSPLHF
>TRBJ1-1|TRBD1|NA|TRBV6-6|15
TGTGCCAGCAGTTCCCTCGGGACAGCGAACACTGAAGCTTTCTTT
CASSSLGTANTEAFF
>TRBJ2-3|TRBD2|few|TRBV3-1/TRBV3-2|19
TGTGCCAGCAGCCATGGACTAGCGGGGGGGCAATACCCCACAGATACGCAGTATTTT
CASSHGLAGGQYPTDTQYF
>TRBJ1-2|NA|NA|TRBV19|16
TGTGCCTCACGGCCAGGGTACCCCACAGCTAACTATGGCTACACCTTC
CASRPGYPTANYGYTF
>TRBJ2-2|NA|NA|TRBV18|16
TGTGCCAGCTCACGTTCTTCGGACAGGAACACCGGGGAGCTGTTTTTT
CASSRSSDRNTGELFF
>TRBJ1-2|TRBD1|few|TRBV15|16
TGTGCCACCAGCAAACGACTCTCCGGGACAGGGAATGGCTACACCTTC
CATSKRLSGTGNGYTF
>TRBJ2-7|TRBD1|NA|TRBV6-5|14
TGTGCCAGCACCACACAGGGGACCTCGGACGAGCAGTACTTC
CASTTQGTSDEQYF
>TRBJ2-3|TRBD2|NA|TRBV7-9|18
TGTGCCAGCAGCTTCCACCTCTGGACTAGCTTTTATCCAGATACGCAGTATTTT
CASSFHLWTSFYPDTQYF
>TRBJ1-5|NA|NA|TRBV7-2|16
TGTGCCAGCAGCCTAGGGGCGGGTGAGGGCAATCAGCCCCAGCATTTT
CASSLGAGEGNQPQHF
>TRBJ2-3|NA|NA|TRBV12-3/TRBV12-4|13
TGTGCCAGCAGTTTAGCGTCAACAGATACGCAGTATTTT
CASSLASTDTQYF
>TRBJ2-5|NA|NA|TRBV10-3|11
TGTGCCATCAGTACTGAGGAGACCCAGTACTTC
CAISTEETQYF
>TRBJ1-2|TRBD1|NA|TRBV5-1|13
TGCGCCAGCAGCTTGCAGGGGGCAAATGGCTACACCTTC
CASSLQGANGYTF
>TRBJ2-7|NA|NA|TRBV2|14
TGTGCCAGCACCCCGGAGGACTCCCGCTACGAGCAGTACTTC
CASTPEDSRYEQYF
>TRBJ2-1|TRBD2|NA|TRBV19|16
TGTGCCAGTAGTGTAATAGCGGGAGGGCCGTACAATGAGCAGTTCTTC
CASSVIAGGPYNEQFF
>TRBJ1-3|NA|NA|TRBV12-1|13
TGTGCCAGCATCACAGGGGCTGGAAACACCATATATTTT
CASITGAGNTIYF
>TRBJ2-3|TRBD1|NA|TRBV5-1|14
TGCGCCAGATTGGCCGGGACAGGTCTGAGTACGCAGTATTTT
CARLAGTGLSTQYF
>TRBJ2-7|NA|NA|TRBV27|13
TGTGCCAGCAGTTTAAGACCAAGAGGCGAGCAGTACTTC
CASSLRPRGEQYF
>TRBJ2-5|NA|NA|TRBV19|14
TGTGCCAGTAGTACGGGATTAAGGTTGGAGACCCAGTACTTC
CASSTGLRLETQYF
>TRBJ2-7|NA|NA|TRBV14|12
TGTGCCAGCAGCCAACTATCCTACGAGCAGTACTTC
CASSQLSYEQYF
>TRBJ1-6|NA|few|TRBV7-9|13
TGTGCCAGCAGCTTATACACGAATTCACCCCTCCACTTT
CASSLYTNSPLHF
>TRBJ2-1|TRBD2|once|TRBV2|16
TGTGCCAGCAGGGTCAATCCCCAGTGGGGAGGGCATGAGCAGTTCTTC
CASRVNPQWGGHEQFF
>TRBJ1-5|NA|NA|TRBV7-9|14
TGTGCCAGCAGCGATGATAAGGGGAATCAGCCCCAGCATTTT
CASSDDKGNQPQHF